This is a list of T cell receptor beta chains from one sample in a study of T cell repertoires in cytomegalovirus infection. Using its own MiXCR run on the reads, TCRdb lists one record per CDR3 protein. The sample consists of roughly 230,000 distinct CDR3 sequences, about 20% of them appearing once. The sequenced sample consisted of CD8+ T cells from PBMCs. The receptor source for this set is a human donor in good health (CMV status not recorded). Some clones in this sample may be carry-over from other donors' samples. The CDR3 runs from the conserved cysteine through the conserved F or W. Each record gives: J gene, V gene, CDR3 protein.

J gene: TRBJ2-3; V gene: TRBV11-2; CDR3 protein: CASSLFWTNTDTQYF
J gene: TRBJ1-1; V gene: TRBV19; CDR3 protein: CASSTYSGGPEAFF
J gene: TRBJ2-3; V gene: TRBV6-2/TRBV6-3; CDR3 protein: CASTLDPGSTDTQYF
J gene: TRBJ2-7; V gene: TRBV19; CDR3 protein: CASSTTGLSYEQYF
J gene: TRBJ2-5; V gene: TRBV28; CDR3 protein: CASSFQGGETQYF
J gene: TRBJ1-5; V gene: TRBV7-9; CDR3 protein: CASSLRGGGDQPQHF
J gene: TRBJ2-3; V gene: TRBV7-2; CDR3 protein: CASSSYPVGAIDTQYF
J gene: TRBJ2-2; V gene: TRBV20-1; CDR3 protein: CSVYRGLDTGELFF
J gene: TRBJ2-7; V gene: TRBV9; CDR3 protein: CASSVEGSQLGYEQYF
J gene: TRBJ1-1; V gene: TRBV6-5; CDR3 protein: CASSYGGGTEAFF
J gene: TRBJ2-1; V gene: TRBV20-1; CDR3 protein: CSARDREGVPSYNEQFF
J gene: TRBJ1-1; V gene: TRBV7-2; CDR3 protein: CASSRLVGAFF
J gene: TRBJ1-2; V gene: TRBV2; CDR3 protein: CASKDSGLNYGYTF
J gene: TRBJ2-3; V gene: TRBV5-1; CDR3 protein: CASAGGFGTDTQYF
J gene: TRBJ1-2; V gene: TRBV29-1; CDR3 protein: CSVEGGEVYGYTF
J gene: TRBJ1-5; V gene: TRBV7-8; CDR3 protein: CASSYYGQGMVQPQHF
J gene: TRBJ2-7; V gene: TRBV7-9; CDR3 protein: CASSLGGRAEQYF
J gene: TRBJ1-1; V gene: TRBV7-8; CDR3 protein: CASRIGWGRPHTEAFF
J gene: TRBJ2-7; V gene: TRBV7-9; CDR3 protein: CASSETSGGAVNEQYF
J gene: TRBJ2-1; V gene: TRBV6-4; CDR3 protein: CASSQGLRLDEQFF
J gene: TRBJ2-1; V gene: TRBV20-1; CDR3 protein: CSARQYTRFEQFF
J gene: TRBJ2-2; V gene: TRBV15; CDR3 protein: CATSRAGYTGELFF
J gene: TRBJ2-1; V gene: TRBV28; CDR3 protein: CASSYKGMFTYNEQFF
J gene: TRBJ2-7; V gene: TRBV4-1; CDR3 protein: CASSSLAGEQYF
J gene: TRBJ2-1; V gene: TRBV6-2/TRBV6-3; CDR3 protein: CASSPQAVDYNEQFF
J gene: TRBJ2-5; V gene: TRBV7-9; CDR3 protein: CASSSGQTSGDQYF
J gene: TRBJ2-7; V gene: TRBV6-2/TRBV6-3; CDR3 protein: CASSPNAGTTYEQYF
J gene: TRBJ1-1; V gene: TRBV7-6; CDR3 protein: CASTQGLYTEAFF
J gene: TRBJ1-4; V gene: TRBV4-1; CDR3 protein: CASSQAGLGSANEKLFF
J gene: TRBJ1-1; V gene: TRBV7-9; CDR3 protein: CATARENTEAFF
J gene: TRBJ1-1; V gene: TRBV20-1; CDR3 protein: CRPSRVNTEAFF
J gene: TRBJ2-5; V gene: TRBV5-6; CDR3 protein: CASSGGLAGHLQETQYF
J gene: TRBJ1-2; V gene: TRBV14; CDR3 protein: CASSSDRGEWYGYTF
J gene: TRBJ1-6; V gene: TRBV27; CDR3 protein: CASSSTGGGYNSPLHF
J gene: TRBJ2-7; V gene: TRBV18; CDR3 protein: CASSPPQGYEQYF
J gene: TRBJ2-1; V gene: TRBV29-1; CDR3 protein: CSVEGLAPINRGPSSYNEQFF
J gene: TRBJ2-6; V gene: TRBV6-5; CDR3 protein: CASSYSPGQSSGANVLTF
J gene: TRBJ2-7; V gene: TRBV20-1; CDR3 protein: CSAGAGAYEQYF
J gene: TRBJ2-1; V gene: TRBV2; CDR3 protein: CASRTGSPLRGNEQFF
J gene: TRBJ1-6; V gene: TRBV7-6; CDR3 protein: CASSLISGSYNSPLHF
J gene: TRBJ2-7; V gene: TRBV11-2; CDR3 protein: CASTWGGTSSQYF
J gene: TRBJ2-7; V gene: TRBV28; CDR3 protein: CASSSRWTDTTPYEQYF
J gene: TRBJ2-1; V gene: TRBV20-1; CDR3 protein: CSARGLADYNEHFF
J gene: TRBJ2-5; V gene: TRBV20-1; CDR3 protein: CSAIPVGLRDGPETQYF
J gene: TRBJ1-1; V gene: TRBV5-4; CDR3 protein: CASSYRQGPTEAFF
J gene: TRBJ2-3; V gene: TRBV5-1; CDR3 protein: CASSLVSSGGTDTQYF
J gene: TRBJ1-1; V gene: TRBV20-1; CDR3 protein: CSAPTDHGPEAFF
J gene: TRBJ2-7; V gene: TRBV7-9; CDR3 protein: CASSGPIDRGYEQYF
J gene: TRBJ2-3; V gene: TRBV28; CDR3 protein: CASSQKLTSTSTDTQYF
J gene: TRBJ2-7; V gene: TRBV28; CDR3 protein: CASSVKILNYEQYF
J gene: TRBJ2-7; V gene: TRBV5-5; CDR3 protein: CASSLTGTGFIEQYF
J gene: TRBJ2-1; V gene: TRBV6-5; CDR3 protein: CASSGGLYNEQFF
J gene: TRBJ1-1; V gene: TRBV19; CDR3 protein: CASSIRGGNTEAFF